Listed here is a single TCR beta chain. In its sample, this clone was seen a few times. The antigen this receptor binds is unknown. No per-base quality is available; no much larger clone lies one base away. This entry belongs to a study of blood T cell repertoires in COVID-19 (dated by TCRdb to the early 2020s). With regard to the full study: Samples from collaborators originated in the United States, Italy and Spain and spanned both the acute and convalescent phases of COVID-19. Samples were obtained from the ongoing ImmuneRACE study (first 160 participants) and from 1,254 subjects provided by 6 global collaborators. Where HLA class I and class II types were available, the types were taken from metadata supplied by the sample provider, not from assay-based typing. The prospective study material was composed of cDNA or gDNA derived from T cells, B-cell-depleted T cells, or PBMCs. A de-identified subject ID, COVID-19 status, age in years and sex were almost always included in the sample metadata. The repertoires were released in a freely available public database intended as a resource for research on the immune response to SARS-CoV-2. Subjects who had been exposed to COVID-19, were actively infected with it, or had recovered from it provided the deeply sampled blood TCRbeta repertoires that made up the dataset.

What the work shows at the level of the full study, not this receptor alone: How much clinical and demographic metadata was included differed by source and by participant, and the metadata was provided uncurated.

Spanning cysteine to phenylalanine, the CDR3 consists of 14 amino acids. Only the CDR3 DNA stays, 42 bases, in frame from base 1. The germline V gene specifies SGHTA as CDR1 and FQGNSA as CDR2. V is cut by 0 bases and J by 3 bases, and the space between the germline ends is 7 bases. TCRbeta CDR3 regions were amplified from genomic DNA by means of the immunoSEQ Assay, a bias-controlled multiplex PCR. In the authors' own workflow: The number of nucleated cells in each sample was estimated by amplification of reference gene primers within the assay. Sequence reads were collapsed and filtered to measure the absolute abundance of every unique TCRbeta CDR3 rearrangement. Productive Simpson clonality was computed per sample as the square root of Simpson's diversity index over productive rearrangements. TCRdb holds this immuneACCESS table with in-frame rearrangements only. Some clones are missing; in checked studies, unresolved V genes explain under half, and the rest has no known cause. D and trimming were read from the DNA, whereas the V and J calls and clone size are those reported in that table. Here the sample has 200,000 to 250,000 clones; 90% occur a single time. The top ten clonotypes cover about 15% of the sample.

In the prospective study, participants were about 18 to 90 years old, resided in 20 to 30 geographic areas of the United States, and were enrolled through a virtual design. In the prospective study, participants were assigned to cohorts based on the clinical history participants reported in a screening survey and a study questionnaire. Exposed participants had been in contact with someone with a PCR-confirmed or clinician-diagnosed COVID-19 case within 2 weeks of study entry. In the prospective study, mobile phlebotomists collected whole blood, serum and a nasopharyngeal or oropharyngeal swab from each participant. Over a roughly 2-month period, participants in the prospective study had the option of providing additional blood draws and questionnaires. Before DNA extraction, blood samples from the prospective study were shipped at room temperature or frozen.

This TCR was recovered from a young man who had been exposed to COVID-19. In this chain, TRBV7-2 is recombined with TRBJ2-3; the D gene is not confidently resolved. The sequenced sample was PBMCs or T cells enriched from blood (not recorded which). CDR3 sequence: CASSLAQVTDTQYF. The nucleotide sequence reads TGTGCCAGCAGCTTAGCGCAGGTGACAGATACGCAGTATTTT.